The rows below give T cell receptor beta chains drawn from one sample of a study of CXCR3-negative and CXCR3-positive naive CD8 T cells. TCRdb reprocessed the 5' RACE reads, keeping one entry per CDR3 protein, no DNA. Its table lists over 100,000 distinct CDR3 sequences. Sequencing input: naive CXCR3- CD8+ T cells from blood. The receptors were gathered from a human donor in good health. Some clones in this sample may be carry-over from other donors' samples. The CDR3 runs from the conserved cysteine through the conserved F or W.

j_gene	v_gene	CDR3aa
TRBJ1-3	TRBV29-1	CSAEMGSGNTIYF
TRBJ2-7	TRBV28	CASSYDRDSWYEQYF
TRBJ2-5	TRBV7-9	CASSSDRGQGGQETQYF
TRBJ2-3	TRBV9	CASSPWGGDTQYF
TRBJ2-2	TRBV5-1	CASSFNSGTGNGELFF
TRBJ2-5	TRBV12-5	CASAPGIVWTSGQETQYF
TRBJ2-2	TRBV29-1	CSVIAGAGELFF
TRBJ1-4	TRBV29-1	CSAYGDPNEKLFF
TRBJ2-1	TRBV20-1	CSASPPKAGVYNEQFF
TRBJ2-5	TRBV11-3	CASSPRGLETQYF
TRBJ1-2	TRBV29-1	CSVPSGQSRGGYTF
TRBJ2-7	TRBV5-5	CASSLVPGAYEQYF
TRBJ1-1	TRBV29-1	CSVEGERNTEAFF
TRBJ2-7	TRBV4-1	CASSPVRRRGETYEQYF
TRBJ2-7	TRBV6-2/TRBV6-3	CASGGSSYEQYF
TRBJ2-3	TRBV7-2	CASSVAGLTDTQYF
TRBJ2-1	TRBV7-9	CASSLAGTSGSIWIGEQFF
TRBJ2-1	TRBV11-2	CASSILAGGYNEQFF
TRBJ2-2	TRBV20-1	CSARDLAGTGELFF
TRBJ2-1	TRBV6-1	CASSGRDSNYNEQFF
TRBJ1-1	TRBV7-2	CASSRPPDGTNTEAFF
TRBJ2-7	TRBV4-1	CASSQAGIAYEQYF
TRBJ2-7	TRBV5-5	CASSFGAGGSYEQYF
TRBJ2-7	TRBV12-3/TRBV12-4	CASSSPDSTYEQYF
TRBJ1-1	TRBV7-2	CASSPTGWGTEAFF
TRBJ2-7	TRBV11-2	CASSPSYGTPYEQYF
TRBJ2-2	TRBV29-1	CSVEAEANTGELFF
TRBJ2-1	TRBV29-1	CSVEGGTTIYNEQFF
TRBJ2-7	TRBV9	CASSTTGYPVEQYF
TRBJ2-7	TRBV29-1	CSVAPGLAGDEQYF
TRBJ2-1	TRBV29-1	CSVPGGTEQFF
TRBJ2-3	TRBV19	CASTYPGGLTDTQYF
TRBJ2-7	TRBV28	CASSLYFAWGQGQLYEQYF
TRBJ2-7	TRBV6-5	CASSYSPSGTYEQYF
TRBJ1-1	TRBV29-1	CSESKNTEAFF
TRBJ2-7	TRBV5-1	CASSLVLGEQYF
TRBJ1-1	TRBV7-6	CASSTTGGPEAFF
TRBJ2-2	TRBV1	CTSSQQHREGRGPNWPGELFF
TRBJ2-3	TRBV6-5	CASSPTTADTQYF
TRBJ2-1	TRBV20-1	CSAWTGTEISDEQFF
TRBJ2-5	TRBV5-1	CASSQGRGETQYF
TRBJ2-1	TRBV19	CATLTGMDEQFF
TRBJ1-3	TRBV7-9	CASSLAGEDYSGNTIYF
TRBJ1-2	TRBV29-1	CSVEGLQGRYGYTF
TRBJ2-2	TRBV5-1	CASSSPDRRNTGELFF
TRBJ1-1	TRBV30	CAWAPGTPNTEAFF
TRBJ2-1	TRBV3-1	CASSLGQGPSSGEQFF
TRBJ2-1	TRBV28	CASNLEGYNEQFF
TRBJ1-5	TRBV4-1	CASSLGGGNQPQHF
TRBJ2-7	TRBV7-9	CASSAPGSYEQYF
TRBJ2-1	TRBV18	CASSPTGVYNEQFF
TRBJ1-3	TRBV5-6	CASSTISLTPSSGNTIYF
TRBJ1-1	TRBV7-3	CASSLLLSTEAFF
TRBJ2-7	TRBV18	CASHGGGYEQYF
TRBJ2-3	TRBV3-1	CASSSRTINTDTQYF
TRBJ1-1	TRBV29-1	CSVYPRVMNTEAFF
TRBJ1-1	TRBV6-5	CASSYGTGNTEAFF
TRBJ2-3	TRBV29-1	CSVEVYGGDTQYF
TRBJ2-1	TRBV24-1	CATSDSGGVGNEQFF
TRBJ2-7	TRBV7-8	CASSSGQAYTYEQYF